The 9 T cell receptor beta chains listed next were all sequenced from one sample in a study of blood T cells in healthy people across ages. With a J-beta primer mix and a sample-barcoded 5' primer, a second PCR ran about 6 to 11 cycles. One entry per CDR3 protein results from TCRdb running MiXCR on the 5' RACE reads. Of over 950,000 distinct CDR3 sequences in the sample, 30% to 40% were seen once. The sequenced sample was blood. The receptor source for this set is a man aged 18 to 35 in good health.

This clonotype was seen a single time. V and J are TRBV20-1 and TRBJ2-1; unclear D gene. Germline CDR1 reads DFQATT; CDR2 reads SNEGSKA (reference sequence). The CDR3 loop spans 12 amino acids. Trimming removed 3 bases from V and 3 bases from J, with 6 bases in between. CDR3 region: CSARSDYNEQFF. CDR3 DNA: TGCAGTGCTAGGTCAGACTACAATGAGCAGTTCTTC.

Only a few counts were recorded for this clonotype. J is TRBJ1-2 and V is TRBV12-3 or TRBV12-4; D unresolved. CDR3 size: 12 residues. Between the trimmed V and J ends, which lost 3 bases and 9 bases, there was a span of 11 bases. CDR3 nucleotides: TGTGCCAGCAGTTTTGGCGTTATGAGCTACACCTTC. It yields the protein CASSFGVMSYTF.

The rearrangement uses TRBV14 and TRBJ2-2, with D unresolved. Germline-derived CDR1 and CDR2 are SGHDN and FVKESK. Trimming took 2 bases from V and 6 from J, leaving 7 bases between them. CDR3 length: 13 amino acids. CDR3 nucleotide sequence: TGTGCCAGCAGCCAACTTAGATCCGGGGAGCTGTTTTTT. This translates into CASSQLRSGELFF.

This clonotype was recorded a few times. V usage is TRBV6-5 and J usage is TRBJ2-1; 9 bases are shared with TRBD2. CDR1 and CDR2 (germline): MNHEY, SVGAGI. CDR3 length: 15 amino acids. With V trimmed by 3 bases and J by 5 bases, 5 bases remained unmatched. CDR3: CASSYRLAGNNEQFF. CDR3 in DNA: TGTGCCAGCAGTTATCGGCTAGCGGGGAACAATGAGCAGTTCTTC.

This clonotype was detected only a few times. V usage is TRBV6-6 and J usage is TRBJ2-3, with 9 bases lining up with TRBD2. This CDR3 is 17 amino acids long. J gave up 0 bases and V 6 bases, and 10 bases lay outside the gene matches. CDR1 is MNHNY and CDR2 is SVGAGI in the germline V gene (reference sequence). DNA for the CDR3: TGTGCCAGCAGAGCCAGGGGCGGGGGGGATAGCACAGATACGCAGTATTTT. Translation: CASRARGGGDSTDTQYF.

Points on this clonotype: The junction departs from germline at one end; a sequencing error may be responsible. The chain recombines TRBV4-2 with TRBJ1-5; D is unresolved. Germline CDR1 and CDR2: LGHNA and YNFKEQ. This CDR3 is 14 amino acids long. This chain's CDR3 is CASSQDMGNQPQHF. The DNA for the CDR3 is TGCGCCAGCAGCCAAGATATGGGCAATCAGCCCCAGCATTTT.

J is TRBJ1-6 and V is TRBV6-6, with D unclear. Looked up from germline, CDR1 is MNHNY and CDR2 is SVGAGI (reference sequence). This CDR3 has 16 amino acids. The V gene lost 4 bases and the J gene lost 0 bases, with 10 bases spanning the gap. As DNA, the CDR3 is TGTGCCAGCAGTTCTTGGGGTAGCTCCTATAATTCACCCCTCCACTTT. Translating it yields CASSSWGSSYNSPLHF.

The CDR3 sequence: CASQSTENTEAFF. Written as DNA, the CDR3 is TGTGCCAGCCAATCGACAGAGAACACTGAAGCTTTCTTT. The chain employs TRBV27 and TRBJ1-1, with a tentative D call TRBD1 (5 bases). CDR1 is MNHEY, CDR2 SMNVEV, per germline (reference sequence). The CDR3 is made up of 13 amino acids. Deletions cut 8 bases from V and 1 base from J, with 11 bases between.

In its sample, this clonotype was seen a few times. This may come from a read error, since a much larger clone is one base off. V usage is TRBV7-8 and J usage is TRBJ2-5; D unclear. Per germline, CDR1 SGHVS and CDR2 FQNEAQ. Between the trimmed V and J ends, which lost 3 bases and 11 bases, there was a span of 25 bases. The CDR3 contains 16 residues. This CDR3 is CASSFFSGVLYNEQYF. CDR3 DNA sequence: TGTGCCAGCAGCTTCTTCTCAGGTGTTCTTTACAATGAGCAGTACTTC.